The present entry profiles one TCR beta chain with its context. As for treatment: some 19 received Ad26.COV2.S at low or high dose, single or two shots; about 5 received placebo; per-sample allocation not given. It was on day 63 after the first vaccine or placebo injection that samples were taken. V was trimmed by 1 base and J by 0 bases, leaving 10 bases between them. CDR3 length: 16 amino acids. The germline V gene has CDR1 SGHTA and CDR2 FQGNSA. These data come from a study of Ad26.COV2.S vaccination and SARS-CoV-2 variants. Libraries were prepared by immunoSEQ multiplex PCR; TCRdb keeps only in-frame clonotypes and omits some of them. The sample includes about 380,000 clones, 83% of them seen just once.

This chain connects TRBV7-2 to TRBJ1-3, with D unresolved. The source material was peripheral blood, sampled in a trial of Ad26.COV2.S vaccine versus placebo. This TCR came from a person aged 18-65 years who received the Ad26.COV2.S COVID-19 vaccine or a placebo. CDR3 DNA sequence: TGTGCCAGCAGCTTAGATCGGGAGGGCTCTGGAAACACCATATATTTT. This gives the protein CASSLDREGSGNTIYF.